This T cell receptor beta chain was sequenced for a study of OX40 agonist ivuxolimab in advanced cancers. The overall study: A male proportion of about 84% was recorded, with mean age 60 years and range about 23 to 90. Allowance was made for prior anti-PD-1, anti-PD-L1 or anti-CTLA-4 therapy, and 40% had some. Partial responses were recorded for three patients, including one with hepatocellular carcinoma and two with cutaneous melanoma.

No patient had autoimmune disease or received systemic immunosuppression. Method: immunoSEQ multiplex PCR; TCRdb's copy keeps in-frame clones and lacks some. The sample lists 50,000 to 65,000 clones, approximately 89% seen once, with 0.9% to 1.2% in the top ten. The V gene end was trimmed by 4 bases and the J gene end by 0 bases; junction bases not matched to a gene: 6. The CDR3 is made up of 16 amino acids. Germline CDR1 and CDR2: SGHNT and YENEEA. The sequence was collected from an adult with an advanced solid tumor such as melanoma, head and neck, liver or kidney cancer. The sequencing here drew on CD4+ or CD8+ T cells sorted from blood, taken in a trial of the OX40 agonist ivuxolimab. The chain uses TRBV11-3 and TRBJ2-1; TRBD1 matches 7 bases. The CDR3 is CASSSGDRSSYNEQFF. CDR3 DNA sequence: TGTGCCAGCAGCTCCGGGGACAGAAGCTCCTACAATGAGCAGTTCTTC.